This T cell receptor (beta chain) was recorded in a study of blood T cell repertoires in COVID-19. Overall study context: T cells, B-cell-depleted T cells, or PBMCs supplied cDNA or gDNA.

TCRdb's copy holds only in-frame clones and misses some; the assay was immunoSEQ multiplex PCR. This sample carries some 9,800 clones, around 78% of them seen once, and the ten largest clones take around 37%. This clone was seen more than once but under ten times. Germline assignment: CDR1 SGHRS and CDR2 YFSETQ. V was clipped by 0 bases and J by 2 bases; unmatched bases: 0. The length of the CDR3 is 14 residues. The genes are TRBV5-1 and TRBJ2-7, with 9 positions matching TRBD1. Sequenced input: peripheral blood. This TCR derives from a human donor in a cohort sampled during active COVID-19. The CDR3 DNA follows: TGCGCCAGCAGCTTGGACAGGGGGCCCTACGAGCAGTACTTC. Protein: CASSLDRGPYEQYF.